The sequence of this T cell receptor beta chain was determined in a study of HIV-infected children after antiretroviral therapy interruption. Study information: EBV and CMV exposure was recorded in most children. Interruption-arm sampling covered weeks 0, 12, interruption end (24 or 48), and about 3 years post-study.

RNA-based 3' RACE libraries used unique molecular identifiers. TCRdb re-called the 3' RACE reads through MiXCR, storing one row per CDR3 protein. Of 45,000 to 50,000 distinct CDR3 sequences listed, more than 3.5% are singletons. Findings of the study overall: The Gini coefficient of naive CD4+ repertoires rose, returning to baseline by 3 years.

Concerning this clonotype: Its matching antigen is unknown.

Germline V gene sequence: CDR1 SGDLS, CDR2 YYNGEE. This CDR3 comprises 14 residues. Trimming removed 0 bases from V and 0 bases from J, with 4 bases in between. Treatment given: PENTA 11 planned treatment interruption arm or continuous ART arm. Naive CD4+ CD45RA+ CD45RO- T cells were sorted from thawed PBMCs. The source material was CD45RA+ CD4+ T cells from PBMCs, pooled from several time points, sampled from a donor given antiretroviral therapy, either interrupted or continuous. Documented subset: naive CD4+ CD45RA+ CD45RO- T cells. The sequence came from a pool of human donors with HIV. V and J are TRBV9 and TRBJ2-1, with no clear D. The CDR3, as DNA: TGTGCCAGCAGCGTAGACAGCTCCTACAATGAGCAGTTCTTC. Translated, it gives CASSVDSSYNEQFF.